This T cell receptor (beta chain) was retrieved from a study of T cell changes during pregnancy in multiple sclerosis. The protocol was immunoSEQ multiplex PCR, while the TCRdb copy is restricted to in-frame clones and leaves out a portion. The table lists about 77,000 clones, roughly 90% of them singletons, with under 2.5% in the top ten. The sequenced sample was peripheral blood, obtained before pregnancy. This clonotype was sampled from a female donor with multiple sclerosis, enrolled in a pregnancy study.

Here the CDR3 DNA reads TGCGCCAGCAGCTCGGGTGACAGGGCTGTGAACACTGAAGCTTTCTTT. It is translated as CASSSGDRAVNTEAFF. The genes are TRBV5-1 and TRBJ1-1, with 7 bases fitting TRBD1. This CDR3 has 16 amino acids. The germline V gene encodes CDR1 SGHRS and CDR2 YFSETQ. V trimming: 3 bases; J trimming: 0 bases; junction bases outside the gene matches: 8.